This is a list of T cell receptor beta chains from one sample in a study of T cell clones after liver transplantation. Profiling relied on immunoSEQ multiplex PCR, and the TCRdb table lists in-frame clones only, not all of them. The table includes tens of thousands of clones, over 85% detected once. Sequenced material: CD4+ T cells from blood, taken before liver transplant. The origin of the receptors is a human donor who received a liver transplant. Both conserved end residues are part of each CDR3. Each record gives: clone size, J gene, D gene, V gene, CDR3 protein, CDR3 DNA. A D gene is named only where the DNA matches it firmly. Not all rows give a size; the values are once, few, many and, for expanded clones, a class.

-,TRBJ1-2,TRBD1,TRBV19,CASSIVTGDTYGYTF,TGTGCCAGTAGTATAGTTACAGGGGATACCTATGGCTACACCTTC
-,TRBJ2-6,-,TRBV7-8,CASSYRTSSGANVLTF,TGTGCCAGCAGCTATCGGACCAGCTCTGGGGCCAACGTCCTGACTTTC
-,TRBJ1-1,-,TRBV18,CASSPPNGGLGQNTEAFF,TGTGCCAGCTCACCACCGAACGGGGGCTTAGGACAGAACACTGAAGCTTTCTTT
-,TRBJ2-7,-,TRBV9,CASSPRDSSYEQYF,TGTGCCAGCAGCCCGAGGGACTCCTCCTACGAGCAGTACTTC
few,TRBJ1-2,-,TRBV28,CASSLVQPYGYTF,TGTGCCAGCAGTTTAGTTCAGCCTTATGGCTACACCTTC
-,TRBJ2-3,TRBD2,TRBV11-2,CASSWRGAGGRTDTQYF,TGTGCCAGCAGCTGGCGCGGGGCGGGCGGGAGGACAGATACGCAGTATTTT
-,TRBJ1-2,-,TRBV29-1,CSALQGMYGYTF,TGCAGCGCCTTACAGGGAATGTATGGCTACACCTTC
once,TRBJ1-1,-,TRBV7-9,CASSLGQGNTEAFF,TGTGCCAGCAGCTTAGGCCAGGGGAACACTGAAGCTTTCTTT
-,TRBJ1-6,-,TRBV29-1,CSVRIGYNSPLHF,TGCAGCGTTCGAATTGGGTATAATTCACCCCTCCACTTT
-,TRBJ2-2,TRBD2,TRBV4-2,CASSQDYGTSGYTGELFF,TGTGCCAGCAGCCAAGATTATGGGACTAGCGGCTACACCGGGGAGCTGTTTTTT
-,TRBJ1-5,-,TRBV28,CASSPAGLEGPQHF,TGTGCCAGCAGCCCTGCGGGGCTCGAAGGGCCCCAGCATTTT
-,TRBJ1-4,-,TRBV2,CASRSTGQEKLFF,TGTGCCAGCCGTAGTACAGGGCAGGAAAAACTGTTTTTT
-,TRBJ1-1,-,TRBV7-2,CASSLGENTEAFF,TGTGCCAGCAGCTTAGGGGAGAACACTGAAGCTTTCTTT
-,TRBJ2-1,-,TRBV5-1,CASSLVRDHFNEQFF,TGCGCCAGCAGCTTGGTCCGGGATCATTTCAATGAGCAGTTCTTC
-,TRBJ2-5,TRBD2,TRBV10-3,CAISGSGQETQYF,TGTGCCATCAGTGGTAGCGGGCAAGAGACCCAGTACTTC
-,TRBJ2-2,TRBD2,TRBV30,CAWRFSGRDAGELFF,TGTGCCTGGAGGTTTAGCGGGAGGGATGCCGGGGAGCTGTTTTTT
-,TRBJ2-2,-,TRBV19,CAASQGLPPGELFF,TGTGCTGCTAGCCAGGGACTTCCCCCCGGGGAGCTGTTTTTT
-,TRBJ2-7,-,TRBV13,CASSRGELFEQYF,TGTGCCAGCAGCAGGGGTGAACTTTTCGAGCAGTACTTC
-,TRBJ2-3,TRBD1,TRBV30,CAWSFGQGADTQYF,TGTGCCTGGAGTTTTGGACAGGGGGCAGATACGCAGTATTTT
-,TRBJ2-3,-,TRBV5-1,CASSQGSSLTDTQYF,TGCGCCAGCAGCCAAGGGTCCAGCCTTACAGATACGCAGTATTTT
-,TRBJ1-2,TRBD1,TRBV5-1,CASSLGGQGAYGYTF,TGCGCCAGCAGCTTGGGAGGACAGGGGGCGTATGGCTACACCTTC
-,TRBJ2-7,-,TRBV5-8,CASSFTYEQYF,TGTGCCAGCAGCTTCACCTACGAGCAGTACTTC
-,TRBJ1-2,-,TRBV5-6,CASSLGGSRGYGYTF,TGTGCCAGCAGCTTGGGGGGCAGCCGGGGCTATGGCTACACCTTC
-,TRBJ1-4,-,TRBV5-1,CASSLVGLGGEKLFF,TGCGCCAGCAGCTTGGTCGGCCTTGGGGGTGAAAAACTGTTTTTT
once,TRBJ2-1,-,TRBV28,CASSLPPSAYSYNEQFF,TGTGCCAGCAGTCTACCCCCCTCAGCTTATTCCTACAATGAGCAGTTCTTC
-,TRBJ2-1,TRBD1,TRBV29-1,CSAGDRENGEQFF,TGCAGCGCCGGGGACAGGGAGAATGGTGAGCAGTTCTTC
-,TRBJ2-7,TRBD1,TRBV2,CASSRDRAREQYF,TGTGCCAGCAGTAGGGACAGGGCGAGGGAGCAGTACTTC
-,TRBJ2-1,TRBD2,TRBV28,CASSFQRGQVTSYNEQFF,TGTGCCAGCAGTTTTCAGCGGGGCCAGGTCACCTCCTACAATGAGCAGTTCTTC
once,TRBJ1-5,-,TRBV5-1,CASSLAVGEQPQHF,TGCGCCAGCAGCTTGGCCGTAGGGGAGCAGCCCCAGCATTTT
-,TRBJ2-7,TRBD1,TRBV14,CASSPLPGQGPRAYEQYF,TGTGCCAGCAGCCCGCTCCCGGGACAGGGACCGAGGGCCTACGAGCAGTACTTC
-,TRBJ2-3,TRBD1,TRBV29-1,CSVDTGGVTDTQYF,TGCAGCGTTGATACAGGGGGTGTAACAGATACGCAGTATTTT
once,TRBJ1-5,TRBD1,TRBV6-1,CASSEARGTGQPQHF,TGTGCCAGCAGTGAAGCGCGCGGGACAGGTCAGCCCCAGCATTTT
-,TRBJ2-7,TRBD2,TRBV28,CASSSRLAGDLWEQYF,TGTGCCAGCAGTTCTAGACTAGCGGGAGACCTCTGGGAGCAGTACTTC
-,TRBJ2-3,-,TRBV5-6,CASKGAKDTQYF,TGTGCCAGCAAAGGTGCCAAAGATACGCAGTATTTT
-,TRBJ2-7,TRBD2,TRBV19,CASIGPRTSGRGGYEQYF,TGTGCCAGTATCGGCCCTAGGACTAGCGGGAGAGGAGGTTACGAGCAGTACTTC
-,TRBJ2-7,TRBD1,TRBV6-5,CASSYEWGTGYEQYF,TGTGCCAGCAGTTACGAGTGGGGGACAGGCTACGAGCAGTACTTC
-,TRBJ2-1,TRBD2,TRBV11-1,CASSLAGTSGEQFF,TGTGCCAGCAGCTTAGCCGGGACTAGCGGAGAGCAGTTCTTC
-,TRBJ2-1,-,TRBV7-2,CASSFGTGLNEQFF,TGTGCCAGCAGCTTTGGGACGGGCCTGAATGAGCAGTTCTTC
-,TRBJ2-1,TRBD2,TRBV9,CASSPREFNEQFF,TGTGCCAGCAGCCCGCGGGAGTTCAATGAGCAGTTCTTC
once,TRBJ2-5,TRBD2,TRBV10-3,CAIARGLSETQYF,TGTGCCATCGCGAGGGGACTATCGGAGACCCAGTACTTC
-,TRBJ1-2,-,TRBV11-3,CASSPPAQGLNGYTF,TGTGCCAGCAGCCCCCCCGCCCAGGGGTTGAATGGCTACACCTTC
-,TRBJ2-7,-,TRBV5-8,CASSFHEQYF,TGTGCCAGCAGCTTTCACGAGCAGTACTTC
once,TRBJ2-1,TRBD2,TRBV2,CASSVLAGEREQFF,TGTGCCAGCAGTGTTTTAGCGGGAGAACGTGAGCAGTTCTTC
-,TRBJ1-1,TRBD1,TRBV29-1,CSAGDRGNTEAFF,TGCAGCGCCGGGGACAGGGGGAACACTGAAGCTTTCTTT
-,TRBJ1-5,-,TRBV18,CASSPGTASNQPQHF,TGTGCCAGCTCACCCGGGACGGCGAGCAATCAGCCCCAGCATTTT
-,TRBJ1-1,TRBD1,TRBV7-9,CASSRIQGASRNTEAFF,TGTGCCAGCAGCAGAATACAGGGGGCCTCGAGGAACACTGAAGCTTTCTTT
few,TRBJ2-3,TRBD2,TRBV4-2,CASSQESGGSGGTDTQYF,TGTGCCAGCAGCCAAGAATCCGGCGGTAGCGGGGGCACAGATACGCAGTATTTT
-,TRBJ2-5,-,TRBV29-1,CSVEGGPGETQYF,TGCAGCGTTGAAGGAGGGCCGGGGGAGACCCAGTACTTC
-,TRBJ1-1,-,TRBV16,CASSQSQLGTEAFF,TGTGCCAGCAGCCAATCTCAACTGGGGACTGAAGCTTTCTTT
-,TRBJ2-7,TRBD2,TRBV7-6,CASSLASGSYEQYF,TGTGCCAGCAGCTTAGCTAGCGGGTCCTACGAGCAGTACTTC